A single sample gave rise to the 8 T cell receptor beta chains below, sequenced in a study of blood T cell repertoires in COVID-19. Here immunoSEQ multiplex PCR was the method, and the copy in TCRdb shows in-frame clones only, minus some. The sample has 200,000 or so clones, about 88% seen once. The source material was peripheral blood. The receptors derive from a woman aged 55-69 years with acute or convalescent COVID-19.

The J gene is TRBJ2-7, the V gene TRBV19; D is undetermined. This CDR3 is 14 amino acids long. V was trimmed by 3 bases and J by 2 bases, leaving 11 bases between them. Germline CDR1 is LNHDA and CDR2 is SQIVND (reference sequence). Written as DNA, the CDR3 is TGTGCCAGTAGTATGAACTTTGGGCCCTACGAGCAGTACTTC. Its translation: CASSMNFGPYEQYF.

The chain links TRBV28 to TRBJ1-1, with D maybe TRBD1 (6 bases). Germline lookup yields CDR1 MDHEN and CDR2 SYDVKM. The CDR3 is made up of 14 amino acids. Trimming pared 6 bases from V and 5 bases from J, leaving 16 bases between. CDR3 region: CASRTGTSRTEAFF. CDR3 DNA sequence: TGTGCCAGCAGAACCGGGACATCAAGGACTGAAGCTTTCTTT.

V and J are TRBV5-6 and TRBJ1-2, with 7 bases lining up with TRBD1. CDR3 length: 15 residues. From germline, CDR1 is SGHDT and CDR2 YYEEEE. V was clipped by 1 base and J by 10 bases; unmatched bases: 13. The CDR3 nucleotides are TGTGCCAGCAGCTTGTTAGGACAGGACCCTTACGCCTACACCTTC. Translated, it gives CASSLLGQDPYAYTF.

The rearrangement uses TRBV4-3 and TRBJ2-2, with D perhaps TRBD2 (5 bases). This CDR3 has 14 amino acids. Per germline, CDR1 LGHNA and CDR2 YSLEER. Between the trimmed V and J ends, which lost 1 base and 7 bases, there was a span of 10 bases. The CDR3 region has the DNA TGCGCCAGCAGCCAAGGGACCCGGGGCGGGGAGCTGTTTTTT. Translated: CASSQGTRGGELFF.

This clone has just a few counts. The rearrangement links TRBV7-2 to TRBJ2-2; D ambiguous. CDR1 and CDR2 (germline): SGHTA, FQGNSA. With 6 bases removed from V and 6 bases from J, the gap between germline ends came to 14 bases. CDR3 length: 14 residues. The CDR3 sequence: CASRIPSGPGELFF. In DNA, the CDR3 is TGTGCCAGCAGGATCCCCTCTGGGCCCGGGGAGCTGTTTTTT.

This chain uses TRBV11-2 with TRBJ2-1; D gene ambiguous. Per the germline V gene, CDR1 is SGHAT and CDR2 is FQNNGV. CDR3 length: 11 residues. Between the trimmed V and J ends, which lost 5 bases and 4 bases, there was a span of 3 bases. CDR3 DNA sequence: TGTGCCAGCAGCCCGTACAATGAGCAGTTCTTC. Amino acid sequence: CASSPYNEQFF.

The V and J genes are TRBV5-6 and TRBJ2-1; D may be TRBD2 (7 bases). This CDR3 region has 19 residues. In germline, CDR1 is SGHDT, CDR2 YYEEEE. Trimming stripped 0 bases from V and 2 bases from J, with 21 bases between. CDR3 sequence (DNA): TGTGCCAGCAGCTTGGGTATGGGTGAGTGGCGGGGGCCCTACAATGAGCAGTTCTTC. Translated: CASSLGMGEWRGPYNEQFF.

The rearrangement joins TRBV29-1 to TRBJ2-1; D is possibly TRBD1 (5 bases). CDR3 length equals 10 residues. Trimming took off 0 bases at V and 15 bases at J, with 9 bases between the two ends. Germline CDR1 reads SQVTM; CDR2 reads ANQGSEA. The CDR3 nucleotides are TGCAGCGTTGAAGACAGGGTTCCGTTCTTC. This encodes CSVEDRVPFF.